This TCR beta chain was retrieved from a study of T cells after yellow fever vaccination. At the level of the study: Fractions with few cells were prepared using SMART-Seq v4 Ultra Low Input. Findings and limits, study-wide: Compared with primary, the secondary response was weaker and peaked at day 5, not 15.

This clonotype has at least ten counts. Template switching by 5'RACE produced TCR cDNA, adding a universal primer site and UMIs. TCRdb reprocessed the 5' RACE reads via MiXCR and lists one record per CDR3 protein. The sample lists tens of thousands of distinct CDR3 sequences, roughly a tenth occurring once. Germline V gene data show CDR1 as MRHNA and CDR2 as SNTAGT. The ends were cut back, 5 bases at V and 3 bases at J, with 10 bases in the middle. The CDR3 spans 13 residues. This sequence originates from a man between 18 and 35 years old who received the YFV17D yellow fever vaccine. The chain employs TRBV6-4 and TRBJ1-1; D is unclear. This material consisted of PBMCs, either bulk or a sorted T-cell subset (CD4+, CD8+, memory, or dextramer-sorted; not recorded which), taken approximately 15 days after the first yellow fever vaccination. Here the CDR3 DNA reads TGTGCCAGCAGTCGGGAGGTGGACACTGAAGCTTTCTTT. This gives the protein CASSREVDTEAFF.